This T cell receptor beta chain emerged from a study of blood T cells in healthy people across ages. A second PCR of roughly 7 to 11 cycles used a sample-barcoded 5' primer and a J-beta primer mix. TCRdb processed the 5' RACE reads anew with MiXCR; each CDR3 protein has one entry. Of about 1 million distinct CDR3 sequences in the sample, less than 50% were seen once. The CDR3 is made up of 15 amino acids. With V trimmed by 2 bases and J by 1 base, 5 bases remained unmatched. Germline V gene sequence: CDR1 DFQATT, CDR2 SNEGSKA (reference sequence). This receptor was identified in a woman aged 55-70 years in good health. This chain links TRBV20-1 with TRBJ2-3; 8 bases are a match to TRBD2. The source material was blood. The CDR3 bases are TGCAGTGCTAGATCCTGGCGGGAGGGCACAGATACGCAGTATTTT. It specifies CSARSWREGTDTQYF.